The 5 T cell receptor beta chains given below trace back to one sample, sequenced in a study of T cells expressing NK-cell markers. TCRdb re-called the 5' RACE reads; every CDR3 protein appears as one record, without DNA. The specimen's table records about 260,000 distinct CDR3 sequences. Sample: blood T cells: a sorted CD56 or NKG2C T cell subset, CD4+ or CD8+ T cells, or bulk PBMC T cells (not recorded which). Receptors originate from a woman aged 18-70 years in good health.

The V gene is TRBV18, the J gene TRBJ2-1; TCRdb gives TRBD1 as the D gene, but with no DNA this cannot be confirmed. Per germline, CDR1 KGHSH and CDR2 LQKENI. This CDR3 comprises 15 residues. CDR3 amino acids: CASSKGQGDYNEQFF.

The chain links TRBV6-1 to TRBJ2-2. The CDR3 extends over 15 amino acids. Germline V gene data show CDR1 as MNHNS and CDR2 as SASEGT. CDR3 amino acids: CASTPLGTNTGELFF.

The genes are TRBV5-6 and TRBJ1-2. Looked up from germline, CDR1 is SGHDT and CDR2 is YYEEEE. The CDR3 is made up of 13 amino acids. The CDR3 loop reads CASSLESVYGYTF.

The chain combines TRBV20-1 with TRBJ1-6. Germline CDR1 reads DFQATT; CDR2 reads SNEGSKA (reference sequence). This CDR3 is built from 13 residues. The CDR3 sequence: CSARASVLSPLHF.

The chain is built from TRBV7-2 and TRBJ1-4; TCRdb reports TRBD1, a call that lacks DNA to check it against. Germline CDR1 reads SGHTA; CDR2 reads FQGNSA. The CDR3 covers 15 residues. The chain's CDR3 is CASSHRRGPGEKLFF.